The TCR beta chain under discussion was sequenced for a study of immune evolution from preneoplasia to lung adenocarcinoma. The V end lost 0 bases, the J end lost 3 bases, and 12 bases lay between the germline ends. Germline CDR1 and CDR2: SGHVS and FQNEAQ. This CDR3 has 15 amino acids. This clone was counted a few times. Method: immunoSEQ multiplex PCR; TCRdb's copy keeps in-frame clones and lacks some. The profile shows about 5,000 clones, 78% of them singletons. Sequenced sample: FFPE normal lung tissue adjacent to the tumor. The clonotype was recovered from a person aged 45 to 69 with lung adenocarcinoma. V usage is TRBV7-8 and J usage is TRBJ2-7, with D maybe TRBD2 (6 bases). CDR3 sequence (DNA): TGTGCCAGCAGCTTAGCGTTCGGAGGGCTCTACGAGCAGTACTTC. Its protein product is CASSLAFGGLYEQYF.